This T cell receptor beta chain was recovered during a study of T cell responses to AZD1222 COVID-19 vaccine. Whole-study findings and limits: Only a handful of AZD1222 recipients were seropositive at baseline. The study found Spike-specific TCR breadth and depth rose after two AZD1222 doses.

Regarding this clone: Its antigen is unknown.

This table comes from immunoSEQ multiplex PCR, and its TCRdb copy is limited to in-frame clones, with some not included. Of 150,000 to 200,000 clones listed, 90% to 95% are singletons. Specimen: peripheral blood, collected 28 days after the second AZD1222 dose. This receptor was identified in an adult who received the AZD1222 COVID-19 vaccine.

The DNA for the CDR3 is TGTGCCAGCAGCTTAGGTCAGCACACTGAAGCTTTCTTT. Residues: CASSLGQHTEAFF. The rearrangement links TRBV7-3 to TRBJ1-1, with D hard to call. This CDR3 spans 13 amino acids. Germline CDR1 SGHTA, CDR2 FQGTGA. V was trimmed by 2 bases and J by 3 bases, leaving 7 bases between them.